These T cell receptor beta chains were read from a single sample in a study of blood T cells in healthy people across ages. A single record per CDR3 protein comes from TCRdb applying MiXCR to the 5' RACE reads. The sample lists more than 500,000 distinct CDR3 sequences, 25% to 30% seen once, with about a fifth in the top ten. The sample consisted of blood. Receptor source: a woman aged 70-85 years in good health. Both conserved end residues are part of each CDR3.

V,CDR3
TRBV10-3,CAIQGATYEQYF
TRBV29-1,CSVEGAEETQYF
TRBV10-3,CAISGLAGSYEQYF
TRBV6-2/TRBV6-3,CASSDRDGYTF
TRBV20-1,CSARDTLTKTQYF
TRBV2,CASMIGGRGYTF
TRBV20-1,CSARARDSSYEQYF
TRBV3-1,CASSQGLFETQYF
TRBV20-1,CSASKGGAGTGELFF
TRBV16,CASSQSWKVHGYTF
TRBV7-2,CASSLGAGSDEQFF
TRBV14,CASSPVISRLAGPTDTQYF
TRBV7-2,CASSLGGGSLYGYTF
TRBV7-2,CASTPGAWETIYF
TRBV19,CASSEGQLYQETQYF
TRBV7-3,CASSASDRDTQYF
TRBV7-2,CASSLDQVDNSPLHF
TRBV7-9,CASSLPSGGPDTQYF
TRBV20-1,CSARDRAAIEQYF
TRBV29-1,CSVELGRAGGDTQYF
TRBV6-1,CASSVISGANVLTF
TRBV12-3/TRBV12-4,CASGYQGPYEQYF
TRBV29-1,CSVVMANYGYTF
TRBV4-1,CASSQSEDGYTF
TRBV7-2,CASSFYGDTQYF
TRBV14,CASSRDTEAFF
TRBV6-2/TRBV6-3,CASSGQRRQAQETQYF
TRBV20-1,CSASHKTGGSTDTQYF
TRBV9,CASSPRGGVNYGYTF
TRBV4-1,CASSPRQGADKYGDTF
TRBV5-1,CASSFSDRGSADTQYF
TRBV7-2,CASSRPPGRRDNEQFF
TRBV6-1,CASRTGQQETQYF
TRBV6-2/TRBV6-3,CASSELRAYGYTF
TRBV4-3,CASSQDLIGNEKLFF
TRBV3-1,CASSQMDYEQYF
TRBV27,CASSFRQLPSYEQYF
TRBV24-1,CATSENPGKYF
TRBV5-1,CASSLEAGGPRIQYF
TRBV18,CASSPRWQNEQYF
TRBV4-2,CASSHPASSGNTIYF
TRBV5-5,CASSVLQGAAYNEQFF
TRBV7-2,CASSRGGFHTDTQYF
TRBV20-1,CSARSAPGWGNSPLHF
TRBV27,CASSYGGARETQYF
TRBV2,CASSGGYRNTGELFF
TRBV27,CASSLVAGRRETQYF
TRBV30,CAWSVWRGNEKLFF
TRBV11-2,CASSLGRGQTLYEQYF
TRBV4-3,CASSRSFRDGIDTEAFF
TRBV20-1,CSARGASGVQETQYF
TRBV6-5,CASSRARGAYYGYTF
TRBV5-1,CASNLDPNYGYTF
TRBV29-1,CSVERRRGGVRETQYF
TRBV4-2,CASSQYSTDPVEQYF
TRBV4-3,CASSQGPLGGGDEQFF
TRBV15,CATSRDRTGSHEQYF
TRBV4-1,CASSQEGQPNSGNTIYF
TRBV12-3/TRBV12-4,CASSTAGTGSEQFF